What follows describes a single TCR beta chain. The data are from a study of blood T cell repertoires in COVID-19. Study-wide context: Samples came from the United States, Italy and Spain, spanning acute and convalescent COVID-19. Sources were T cells, B-cell-depleted T cells, or PBMCs; the material itself was cDNA or gDNA.

Authors' analysis steps: Amplifying reference gene primers gave estimates of nucleated cell counts. Sequencing was performed with immunoSEQ multiplex PCR; in TCRdb, only in-frame clones are kept and a portion is missing. The V and J calls and the clone size are those of that table, but D and trimming were determined from the DNA. The sample yields approximately 44,000 clones, roughly 88% seen once. Germline V gene sequence: CDR1 LGHDT, CDR2 YNNKEL (reference sequence). This CDR3 is built from 13 residues. The J segment lost 10 bases and the V segment lost 3 bases, leaving 8 bases of the junction unmatched.

V is TRBV3-1 (or the pseudogene TRBV3-2) and J is TRBJ1-2; 7 bases are a match to TRBD1. What was sequenced was peripheral blood. This TCR was sampled from a middle-aged woman with acute or convalescent COVID-19. The CDR3 nucleotides read TGTGCCAGCAGCCACGGACAGACAGGGAACTACACCTTC. Amino acid sequence: CASSHGQTGNYTF.